What follows are 18 T cell receptor beta chains derived from one specimen sequenced in a study of blood T cell repertoires in COVID-19. The assay was immunoSEQ multiplex PCR, and TCRdb's table has in-frame clones only and misses some. Of under 300,000 clones detected, around 92% appear once; the ten largest clones hold more than 1.5%. Sequencing input: PBMCs or T cells enriched from blood (not recorded which). The source is a woman aged 60-75 years who had recovered from COVID-19.

The chain uses TRBV6-5 and TRBJ2-7, with D possibly matching TRBD2 (5 bases). The CDR3 runs 14 residues. CDR1 is MNHEY and CDR2 is SVGAGI in the germline V gene. V lost 4 bases to trimming and J lost 5 bases, with 15 bases between them. The CDR3 sequence: CASSFFREGHEQYF. Here the CDR3 DNA reads TGTGCCAGCAGTTTTTTCCGTGAGGGCCACGAGCAGTACTTC.

This chain uses TRBV4-1 with TRBJ1-1, with a tentative D call TRBD1 (6 bases). CDR3 size: 15 residues. V shed 10 bases and J shed 0 bases, with 18 bases lying between them. Germline V gene lookup returns CDR1 MGHRA and CDR2 YSYEKL. DNA of the CDR3: TGCGCCACCTCCGAAACCGGGACATTGAACACTGAAGCTTTCTTT. Translation: CATSETGTLNTEAFF.

The rearrangement uses TRBV7-8 and TRBJ1-4; 9 bases map to TRBD1. Germline V lookup: CDR1 SGHVS, CDR2 FQNEAQ. CDR3 length equals 16 residues. V lost 0 bases, J lost 8 bases, and 7 bases stayed unmatched. The CDR3 DNA reads as TGTGCCAGCAGCTTAGCGGCGGGGACAGGGCGCGAAAAACTGTTTTTT. The encoded protein is CASSLAAGTGREKLFF.

This sequence joins TRBV20-1 and TRBJ2-7; D remains ambiguous. Between the trimmed V and J ends, which lost 1 base and 3 bases, there was a span of 4 bases. The germline V gene encodes CDR1 DFQATT and CDR2 SNEGSKA (reference sequence). CDR3 length: 11 residues. DNA for the CDR3: TGCAGTGCTAGAGTCAGCTACGAGCAGTACTTC. It is translated as CSARVSYEQYF.

This chain's CDR3 is CASSRLLGETQYF. The CDR3 DNA reads TGTGCCAGCAGCCGACTGCTTGGGGAGACCCAGTACTTC. The rearrangement links TRBV7-3 to TRBJ2-5; D is unclear. Germline CDR1 and CDR2: SGHTA and FQGTGA. The CDR3 is made up of 13 amino acids. Trimming cost V 5 bases and J 5 bases, with 12 bases left between them.

This chain joins TRBV29-1 and TRBJ1-1; D is unresolved. This CDR3 region has 12 residues. The germline CDR1 and CDR2 sequences are SQVTM and ANQGSEA. V shed 4 bases and J shed 5 bases, with 11 bases lying between them. The CDR3 coding sequence is TGCAGCGTTGTAGGAGGGAGGACTGAAGCTTTCTTT. This sequence encodes CSVVGGRTEAFF.

This clone was observed a handful of times. The chain joins TRBV7-9 to TRBJ2-5, with D perhaps matching TRBD2 (6 bases). The CDR3 loop spans 16 amino acids. Germline V CDR1 and CDR2: SEHNR, FQNEAQ (reference sequence). V lost 5 bases and J 5 bases, leaving 21 bases between the germline ends. CDR3 region: CASSPPGRGVGETQYF. CDR3 sequence (DNA): TGTGCCAGCAGCCCACCGGGGCGGGGAGTCGGGGAGACCCAGTACTTC.

On this clone: The junction differs from germline at one of its ends, possibly a read error. The chain is built from TRBV28 and TRBJ1-4; 7 bases are shared with TRBD1. Germline V gene lookup returns CDR1 MDHEN and CDR2 SYDVKM. The CDR3 length is 13 residues. The DNA for the CDR3 is TGTGCCAGCAGTTTGGTACCGGGACAGACTTTTGAATTT. Residues: CASSLVPGQTFEF.

This clone was observed once. V usage is TRBV12-3 or TRBV12-4 and J usage is TRBJ2-3; D gene uncertain. This CDR3 has 12 amino acids. Trimming removed 5 bases from V and 4 bases from J, with 7 bases in between. This CDR3 reads CASSVTADTQYF. The CDR3 nucleotides read TGTGCCAGCAGTGTCACGGCAGATACGCAGTATTTT.

With regard to this clone: The identical CDR3 is also encoded by other nucleotide sequences in the sample. The gene calls are TRBV4-2 and TRBJ1-4; 9 positions agree with TRBD1. The CDR3 length is 13 residues. Germline V gene lookup returns CDR1 LGHNA and CDR2 YNFKEQ. Losses at the gene ends were 3 bases for V and 7 bases for J; bases not matched to a gene: 0. The CDR3 region has the DNA TGTGCCAGCAGCCAGGGACAGGGTGAAAAACTGTTTTTT. Protein product: CASSQGQGEKLFF.

In this sample, this clone turned up a few times. The chain couples TRBV7-9 to TRBJ1-2, with TRBD1 as a possible D gene (5 bases). CDR3 length: 14 amino acids. Trimming took off 6 bases at V and 0 bases at J, with 11 bases between the two ends. The germline gives CDR1 SEHNR, CDR2 FQNEAQ (reference sequence). This CDR3 reads CASRPTETNYGYTF. The CDR3 DNA reads TGTGCCAGCAGGCCGACAGAAACTAACTATGGCTACACCTTC.

This chain links TRBV11-3 with TRBJ2-5; TRBD2 agrees at 10 bases. V shed 5 bases, J shed 1 base, and the junction held 16 bases outside the gene matches. This CDR3 has 19 amino acids. Germline loops: CDR1 SGHNT, CDR2 YENEEA. In nucleotides, the CDR3 is TGTGCCAGCAGCCCTTCTCGGGGGCGGCTAGCGGGAGCCCAAGAGACCCAGTACTTC. Translated: CASSPSRGRLAGAQETQYF.

This chain links TRBV27 with TRBJ2-1; D remains ambiguous. V shed 1 base and J shed 8 bases, with 9 bases lying between them. CDR3 length: 13 residues. Germline CDR1 and CDR2: MNHEY and SMNVEV (reference sequence). DNA for the CDR3: TGTGCCAGCAGTTTATTTACAGCCCATGAGCAGTTCTTC. It translates to CASSLFTAHEQFF.

The V and J genes are TRBV10-3 and TRBJ2-2; a weak D match, TRBD2 (6 bases). The CDR3 is made up of 16 amino acids. Germline CDR1 and CDR2: ENHRY and SYGVKD. Between the trimmed V and J ends, which lost 1 base and 1 base, there was a span of 10 bases. CDR3 coding DNA: TGTGCCATCAGTGAGTACGGGGGACTGAACACCGGGGAGCTGTTTTTT. Translation: CAISEYGGLNTGELFF.

The chain joins TRBV10-1 to TRBJ1-1; D might be TRBD1 (6 bases). Trimming removed 5 bases from V and 2 bases from J, with 12 bases in between. Per germline, CDR1 WNHNN and CDR2 SYGVQD (reference sequence). The CDR3 sequence is 14 residues long. CDR3 protein: CASSPGGQNTEAFF. The CDR3 DNA is TGCGCCAGCAGTCCGGGGGGACAAAACACTGAAGCTTTCTTT.

The chain links TRBV25-1 to TRBJ1-1; 9 nucleotides match TRBD1. Germline assignment: CDR1 MGHDK and CDR2 SYGVNS. The CDR3 has 14 amino acids. The trim removed 6 bases at V and 1 base at J, leaving 3 bases unmatched. The CDR3 loop reads CASRGTGRNTEAFF. CDR3 coding DNA: TGTGCCAGCAGAGGGACAGGGCGGAACACTGAAGCTTTCTTT.

This chain connects TRBV5-8 to TRBJ2-7; 7 positions match TRBD1. This CDR3 has 14 residues. Germline CDR1 reads SGHTS; CDR2 reads YDEGEE. With 7 bases clipped from V and 3 bases from J, the junction kept 10 bases outside the gene matches. In DNA form, the CDR3 reads TGTGCCAGCGCCCCCTCGACAGGGATCTACGAGCAGTACTTC. Translation gives CASAPSTGIYEQYF.

This chain's CDR3 is CASSVQGSYEQYF. CDR3 in DNA: TGTGCCAGCAGCGTACAGGGTTCCTACGAGCAGTACTTC. The V and J genes are TRBV7-9 and TRBJ2-7; a possible D gene is TRBD1 (6 bases). With 5 bases removed from V and 1 base from J, the gap between germline ends came to 9 bases. The V gene's germline CDR1 is SEHNR and CDR2 FQNEAQ (reference sequence). This CDR3 region has 13 residues.